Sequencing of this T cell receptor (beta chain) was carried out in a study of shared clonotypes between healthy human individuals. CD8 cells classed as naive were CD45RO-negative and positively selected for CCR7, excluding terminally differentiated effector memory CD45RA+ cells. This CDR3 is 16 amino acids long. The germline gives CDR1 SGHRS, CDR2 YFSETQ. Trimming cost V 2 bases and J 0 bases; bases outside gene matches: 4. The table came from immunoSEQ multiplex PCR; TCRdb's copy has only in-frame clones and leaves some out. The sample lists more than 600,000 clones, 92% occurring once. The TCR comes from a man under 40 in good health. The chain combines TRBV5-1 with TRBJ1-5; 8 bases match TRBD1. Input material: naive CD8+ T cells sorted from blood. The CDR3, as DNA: TGCGCCAGCAGCTTAACAGGGGGGAATAGCAATCAGCCCCAGCATTTT. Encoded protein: CASSLTGGNSNQPQHF.